This T cell receptor (beta chain) is drawn from a study of cytomegalovirus exposure and HLA in healthy donors. The table lists this clone with a few counts. 60 Vbeta and 13 Jbeta primers were used in PCR. The repertoire was sequenced with immunoSEQ multiplex PCR; TCRdb's copy has only in-frame clones and lacks some. In the table there are roughly 120,000 clones, around 80% of which are singletons. The CDR3 is 16 amino acids. Germline lookup yields CDR1 MGHRA and CDR2 YSYEKL. With V trimmed by 0 bases and J by 1 base, 2 bases remained unmatched. The origin of this receptor is a man between 45 and 60 years old in good health and CMV-seronegative. The rearrangement joins TRBV4-1 to TRBJ1-5, with 8 bases identical to TRBD1. The material sequenced was PBMCs. The CDR3 DNA reads as TGCGCCAGCAGCCAAGAGCGGACAGGGAGCAATCAGCCCCAGCATTTT. This gives the protein CASSQERTGSNQPQHF.